These T cell receptor beta chains were read from a single sample in a study of blood T cell repertoires in COVID-19. Sequencing was performed with immunoSEQ multiplex PCR; in TCRdb, only in-frame clones are kept and a portion is missing. Of approximately 250,000 clones listed, roughly nine tenths are singletons. Source material: peripheral blood. These receptors all come from a man aged 35-49 years with active or convalescent COVID-19. Both conserved end residues are part of each CDR3. Fields, in order: V gene, D gene, J gene, clone size, CDR3 DNA, CDR3 protein. D genes are given only for firm matches. Some rows have no size entry. The others give once, few or many, or a class for an expanded clone.

v_gene: TRBV5-6; d_gene: .; j_gene: TRBJ2-2; abundance: .; CDR3nt: TGTGCCAGCAGCCGGGAGGGGGCCGGCCGGGAGCTGTTTTTT; CDR3aa: CASSREGAGRELFF
v_gene: TRBV18; d_gene: .; j_gene: TRBJ2-7; abundance: .; CDR3nt: TGTGCCAGCTCACCACCCCATAGCTACGAGCAGTACTTC; CDR3aa: CASSPPHSYEQYF
v_gene: TRBV5-6; d_gene: .; j_gene: TRBJ1-2; abundance: .; CDR3nt: TGTGCCAGCAGCTTTAGGGGTAACTATGGCTACACCTTC; CDR3aa: CASSFRGNYGYTF
v_gene: TRBV6-1; d_gene: .; j_gene: TRBJ1-5; abundance: .; CDR3nt: TGTGCCAGCAGTGAAGCGGTAATAGGGGCCAATCAGCCCCAGCATTTT; CDR3aa: CASSEAVIGANQPQHF
v_gene: TRBV30; d_gene: .; j_gene: TRBJ1-6; abundance: .; CDR3nt: TGTGCCTGGAGTGGGGGGACATCGAGCTCCTATAATTCACCCCTCCACTTT; CDR3aa: CAWSGGTSSSYNSPLHF
v_gene: TRBV6-5; d_gene: .; j_gene: TRBJ1-2; abundance: .; CDR3nt: TGTGCCAGCAGTTACGGGCAGGGGAGAGGCTACACCTTC; CDR3aa: CASSYGQGRGYTF
v_gene: TRBV11-2; d_gene: .; j_gene: TRBJ2-2; abundance: .; CDR3nt: TGTGCCAGCAGCTTAGGGGCGGGAAAGAACACCGGGGAGCTGTTTTTT; CDR3aa: CASSLGAGKNTGELFF
v_gene: TRBV7-9; d_gene: .; j_gene: TRBJ1-2; abundance: .; CDR3nt: TGTGCCAGCAGCTTAGTTTACGGCAGGGAGGTCTATGGCTACACCTTC; CDR3aa: CASSLVYGREVYGYTF
v_gene: TRBV5-1; d_gene: TRBD1; j_gene: TRBJ2-1; abundance: .; CDR3nt: TGCGCCAGCAGCCAACCGACAGGGGCCCACAATGAGCAGTTCTTC; CDR3aa: CASSQPTGAHNEQFF
v_gene: TRBV24-1; d_gene: TRBD1; j_gene: TRBJ2-1; abundance: .; CDR3nt: TGTGCCACCAGTGATATAGGACAGGACCAAAGGAATGAGCAGTTCTTC; CDR3aa: CATSDIGQDQRNEQFF
v_gene: TRBV24-1; d_gene: .; j_gene: TRBJ1-2; abundance: .; CDR3nt: TGTGCCACCAGTGACTCCGGGGGCTACACCTTC; CDR3aa: CATSDSGGYTF
v_gene: TRBV18; d_gene: .; j_gene: TRBJ1-5; abundance: .; CDR3nt: TGTGCCAGCTCATTCTCCATAGATCAGCCCCAGCATTTT; CDR3aa: CASSFSIDQPQHF
v_gene: TRBV7-8; d_gene: .; j_gene: TRBJ1-5; abundance: .; CDR3nt: TGTGCCAGCAGCCGGGGCAGGGTGAGCAATCAGCCCCAGCATTTT; CDR3aa: CASSRGRVSNQPQHF
v_gene: TRBV6-5; d_gene: .; j_gene: TRBJ1-2; abundance: .; CDR3nt: TGTGCCAGCAGTCTACAGGGAAACTATGGCTACACCTTC; CDR3aa: CASSLQGNYGYTF
v_gene: TRBV2; d_gene: .; j_gene: TRBJ1-6; abundance: .; CDR3nt: TGTGCCAGCAGTGAAAGGGGGGGTAGTAATTCACCCCTCCACTTT; CDR3aa: CASSERGGSNSPLHF
v_gene: TRBV11-1; d_gene: .; j_gene: TRBJ2-1; abundance: .; CDR3nt: TGTGCCAGCAGCTTAGATCGGGACTACAATGAGCAGTTCTTC; CDR3aa: CASSLDRDYNEQFF
v_gene: TRBV9; d_gene: TRBD2; j_gene: TRBJ2-1; abundance: .; CDR3nt: TGTGCCAGCAGCCGACTAGCGGGAGTGAGTAATGAGCAGTTCTTC; CDR3aa: CASSRLAGVSNEQFF
v_gene: TRBV9; d_gene: TRBD1; j_gene: TRBJ1-1; abundance: once; CDR3nt: TGTGCCAGCAGCGCGCTCTCCAGACAGGGGGGAACTGAAGCTTTCTTT; CDR3aa: CASSALSRQGGTEAFF
v_gene: TRBV7-9; d_gene: TRBD1; j_gene: TRBJ1-1; abundance: .; CDR3nt: TGTGCCAACGCGGGACAGGGAAACACTGAAGCTTTCTTT; CDR3aa: CANAGQGNTEAFF
v_gene: TRBV5-6; d_gene: TRBD2; j_gene: TRBJ2-7; abundance: .; CDR3nt: TGTGCCAGCAGTAGCGGGAGTTCTTACGAGCAGTACTTC; CDR3aa: CASSSGSSYEQYF
v_gene: TRBV5-1; d_gene: TRBD1; j_gene: TRBJ2-5; abundance: .; CDR3nt: TGCGCCAGCAGCTCCGGACAGGGACGATCTGAGACCCAGTACTTC; CDR3aa: CASSSGQGRSETQYF
v_gene: TRBV3-1/TRBV3-2; d_gene: .; j_gene: TRBJ2-7; abundance: few; CDR3nt: TGTGCCAGCAGCCAAGAGACGGCAAGGAGGCACTTC; CDR3aa: CASSQETARRHF
v_gene: TRBV11-2; d_gene: .; j_gene: TRBJ2-1; abundance: .; CDR3nt: TGTGCCAGCAGCTCGGAGGGCTCCCTCAATGAGCAGTTCTTC; CDR3aa: CASSSEGSLNEQFF
v_gene: TRBV29-1; d_gene: TRBD2; j_gene: TRBJ2-1; abundance: .; CDR3nt: TGCAGCGCTCTAGCGGGAGCTCATGAGCAGTTCTTC; CDR3aa: CSALAGAHEQFF
v_gene: TRBV19; d_gene: .; j_gene: TRBJ2-5; abundance: .; CDR3nt: TGTGCCAGTAGTATCCAGGTTCAAGAGACCCAGTACTTC; CDR3aa: CASSIQVQETQYF
v_gene: TRBV5-5; d_gene: TRBD1; j_gene: TRBJ2-3; abundance: .; CDR3nt: TGTGCCAGCAGCTTGTCGATAACAGGGGGCCGCACAGATACGCAGTATTTT; CDR3aa: CASSLSITGGRTDTQYF
v_gene: TRBV20-1; d_gene: TRBD2; j_gene: TRBJ2-7; abundance: .; CDR3nt: TGCAGTGCTAGTTCTATAGCGGGGACCTACGAGCAGTACTTC; CDR3aa: CSASSIAGTYEQYF
v_gene: TRBV14; d_gene: .; j_gene: TRBJ1-2; abundance: once; CDR3nt: TGTGCCAGCAGCTTGGGCAGCAACTATGGCTACACCTTC; CDR3aa: CASSLGSNYGYTF
v_gene: TRBV5-6; d_gene: TRBD1; j_gene: TRBJ2-5; abundance: .; CDR3nt: TGTGCCAGCAGCGGGGGACAGGGAGAGACCCAGTACTTC; CDR3aa: CASSGGQGETQYF
v_gene: TRBV12-3/TRBV12-4; d_gene: .; j_gene: TRBJ1-2; abundance: .; CDR3nt: TGTGCCAGCAGTTCCACAGGGAGCTATGGCTACACCTTC; CDR3aa: CASSSTGSYGYTF
v_gene: TRBV9; d_gene: .; j_gene: TRBJ2-7; abundance: .; CDR3nt: TGTGCCAGCAGCGTAGATGGACTTAACTACGAGCAGTACTTC; CDR3aa: CASSVDGLNYEQYF
v_gene: TRBV6-6; d_gene: TRBD1; j_gene: TRBJ1-1; abundance: .; CDR3nt: TGTGCCAGCAGTCCTCCAGAGGACAGGTTAGATCGGGGAGCTTTCTTT; CDR3aa: CASSPPEDRLDRGAFF
v_gene: TRBV5-1; d_gene: .; j_gene: TRBJ1-6; abundance: .; CDR3nt: TGCGCCAGCAGCTTGGCAGGGCGCTCACCCCTCCACTTT; CDR3aa: CASSLAGRSPLHF
v_gene: TRBV7-8; d_gene: TRBD2; j_gene: TRBJ2-7; abundance: .; CDR3nt: TGTGCCAGCAGCTCCCGGACTAGCGGGACCCACGAGCAGTACTTC; CDR3aa: CASSSRTSGTHEQYF
v_gene: TRBV5-6; d_gene: .; j_gene: TRBJ2-3; abundance: .; CDR3nt: TGTGCCAGCAGCATCGGACTAGACAGGACAGATACGCAGTATTTT; CDR3aa: CASSIGLDRTDTQYF
v_gene: TRBV28; d_gene: .; j_gene: TRBJ2-5; abundance: .; CDR3nt: TGTGCCAGCAGTTCCGGGGTACAAGAGACCCAGTACTTC; CDR3aa: CASSSGVQETQYF
v_gene: TRBV24-1; d_gene: .; j_gene: TRBJ1-4; abundance: .; CDR3nt: TGTGCCACCAGTGACTCGACAGCCGACCGGTATGAAAAACTGTTTTTT; CDR3aa: CATSDSTADRYEKLFF
v_gene: TRBV5-1; d_gene: TRBD2; j_gene: TRBJ2-1; abundance: .; CDR3nt: TGCGCCAGCAGTCAGCGGGATCCAAGGGATGAGCAGTTCTTC; CDR3aa: CASSQRDPRDEQFF
v_gene: TRBV5-1; d_gene: TRBD2; j_gene: TRBJ2-5; abundance: .; CDR3nt: TGCGCCAGCAGTCTGTCGGGAGGGAGACAAGAGACCCAGTACTTC; CDR3aa: CASSLSGGRQETQYF
v_gene: TRBV28; d_gene: .; j_gene: TRBJ1-1; abundance: .; CDR3nt: TGTGCCAGCAGTTTTCAGGGGCGCAACACTGAAGCTTTCTTT; CDR3aa: CASSFQGRNTEAFF
v_gene: TRBV18; d_gene: .; j_gene: TRBJ1-4; abundance: .; CDR3nt: TGTGCCAGCTCACCAGTAGGACAGTTTAATGAAAAACTGTTTTTT; CDR3aa: CASSPVGQFNEKLFF
v_gene: TRBV5-1; d_gene: .; j_gene: TRBJ2-2; abundance: .; CDR3nt: TGCGCCAGCAGCTTGGGTAGAAGCGGGGAGCTGTTTTTT; CDR3aa: CASSLGRSGELFF
v_gene: TRBV2; d_gene: TRBD2; j_gene: TRBJ2-2; abundance: .; CDR3nt: TGTGCCAGCAGGTCGACTAGCGGGATCCCCGGGGAGCTGTTTTTT; CDR3aa: CASRSTSGIPGELFF
v_gene: TRBV6-1; d_gene: TRBD2; j_gene: TRBJ2-7; abundance: .; CDR3nt: TGTGCCAGCAGTGCGCGGACTAGCGGCGACTCCTACGAGCAGTACTTC; CDR3aa: CASSARTSGDSYEQYF
v_gene: TRBV6-5; d_gene: .; j_gene: TRBJ2-2; abundance: few; CDR3nt: TGTGCCACCAATTACCTCGGGACCGGGGAGCTGTTTTTT; CDR3aa: CATNYLGTGELFF